Below are 20 T cell receptor beta chains sequenced from a single sample in a study of blood T cells in healthy people across ages. The authors ran a second PCR of roughly 6 to 11 cycles using a sample-barcoded 5' primer and a J-beta primer mix. Using its own MiXCR run on the 5' RACE reads, TCRdb lists one record per CDR3 protein. This sample carries about 1.6 million distinct CDR3 sequences, roughly 30% of them seen once, and the ten largest clones take approximately 10%. Input material: blood. These receptors all come from a woman under 40 in good health.

In its sample, this clonotype was seen many times. J is TRBJ1-2 and V is TRBV29-1; D is unresolved. Germline values: CDR1 SQVTM, CDR2 ANQGSEA. The CDR3 length is 13 residues. V lost 6 bases and J 3 bases, leaving 14 bases between the germline ends. The CDR3 sequence: CSVVDGADYGYTF. The CDR3, as DNA: TGCAGCGTCGTGGACGGAGCGGACTATGGCTACACCTTC.

The chain uses TRBV30 and TRBJ2-5, with 10 nucleotides matching TRBD1. V lost 8 bases and J lost 5; bases outside the gene matches: 8. Germline loops: CDR1 GTSNPN, CDR2 SVGIG (reference sequence). This CDR3 is built from 13 residues. The CDR3 here is CAARQGAGETQYF. CDR3 DNA: TGTGCCGCGAGACAGGGGGCTGGGGAGACCCAGTACTTC.

The V call is TRBV20-1, the J call TRBJ2-7; maybe TRBD2 (6 bases). V was cut by 6 bases and J by 1 base, with 16 bases left in between. The CDR3 is 14 amino acids. CDR1 is DFQATT, CDR2 SNEGSKA, per germline (reference sequence). CDR3 sequence: CSATGTSSSYEQYF. The CDR3 DNA sequence: TGCAGTGCGACCGGGACTTCCTCATCCTACGAGCAGTACTTC.

This clonotype has more than one count but fewer than ten. The chain combines TRBV6-5 with TRBJ2-7; D tentatively fits TRBD1 or TRBD2 (5 bases each). Trimming shortened V by 4 bases and J by 2 bases, and 24 bases separated the two germline ends. CDR1 is MNHEY, CDR2 SVGAGI, per germline. The CDR3 spans 18 residues. The CDR3 reads CASSLPLVGDASPYEQYF. The CDR3 bases are TGTGCCAGCAGTTTACCCCTGGTTGGGGACGCCAGCCCCTACGAGCAGTACTTC.

The chain employs TRBV6-5 and TRBJ2-4, with 7 bases that match TRBD1. The J call may be mistaken, given a closer DNA end match to TRBJ2-7. CDR1 and CDR2 (germline): MNHEY, SVGAGI. The CDR3 contains 14 residues. The CDR3 loop is CASSYSQGSDEQYF. CDR3 nucleotide sequence: TGTGCCAGCAGTTACTCACAGGGGTCCGACGAGCAGTACTTC.

The chain employs TRBV6-5 and TRBJ2-7; TRBD2 matches at 11 bases. Trimming removed 6 bases from V and 5 bases from J; junction bases left unmatched: 12. Per the germline V gene, CDR1 is MNHEY and CDR2 is SVGAGI. The CDR3 sequence is 16 residues long. This chain's CDR3 is CASSSWELAGENEQYF. For the CDR3, the DNA is TGTGCCAGCAGCTCCTGGGAACTAGCGGGAGAAAACGAGCAGTACTTC.

The chain combines TRBV6-1 with TRBJ2-1, with TRBD2 identical over 11 bases. This CDR3 contains 15 residues. Germline CDR1 and CDR2: MNHNS and SASEGT. After removal of 5 bases from V and 8 bases from J, the junction contained 8 bases not matched to a gene. The CDR3 region is CASSLELAGVYEQFF. The CDR3 coding sequence is TGTGCCAGCAGTCTAGAACTAGCGGGAGTCTATGAGCAGTTCTTC.

The chain recombines TRBV6-5 with TRBJ2-5; 10 nucleotides agree with TRBD2. Germline values: CDR1 MNHEY, CDR2 SVGAGI. The ends lost 8 bases at V and 5 bases at J; junction bases unmatched: 8. This CDR3 contains 14 residues. CDR3 DNA: TGTGCCAGCGAGCGGGGGGGCGGCCGGGAGACCCAGTACTTC. It specifies CASERGGGRETQYF.

The J gene is TRBJ2-7, the V gene TRBV7-9, with TRBD2 matching over 13 bases. The tail of the sequence fits TRBJ2-5 better, so the J call may be wrong. The CDR3 is 14 residues long. Germline V gene data show CDR1 as SEHNR and CDR2 as FQNEAQ (reference sequence). CDR3 in DNA: TGTGCCAGTCCGGGACTAGCGGGATTTGAGACCCAGTACTTC. Residues: CASPGLAGFETQYF.

The chain uses TRBV9 and TRBJ2-5; 12 bases line up with TRBD1. The CDR3 totals 16 residues. Trimming took 0 bases from V and 5 from J; bases not matched to a gene: 5. Germline assignment: CDR1 SGDLS and CDR2 YYNGEE. The CDR3 sequence is CASSVGGTGGEETQYF. In nucleotides, the CDR3 is TGTGCCAGCAGCGTAGGTGGGACAGGGGGCGAGGAGACCCAGTACTTC.

Ten or more counts support this clonotype. This clone may be a read error of a much larger clone one base away. This sequence joins TRBV20-1 and TRBJ2-1; 16 bases are shared with TRBD2. The CDR3 covers 17 residues. With V trimmed by 6 bases and J by 13 bases, 18 bases remained unmatched. CDR1 and CDR2 from the germline V gene are DFQATT and SNEGSKA (reference sequence). The CDR3 region has the DNA TGCAGTGCCCCGGCCGGGACTAGCGGGGGGGCTTGTCTTATCCAGTTCTTC. Its protein product is CSAPAGTSGGACLIQFF.

With regard to this clonotype: It may be a read error: a sequence one base away is much more abundant. The gene calls are TRBV4-1 and TRBJ2-1; a weak D match, TRBD1 (6 bases). Germline V gene data show CDR1 as MGHRA and CDR2 as YSYEKL. This CDR3 region has 14 residues. Here the CDR3 DNA reads TGCGCCGGCAGCCAGGGGCAGGGAATGGATGAGCAGTTCTTC. Its protein product is CAGSQGQGMDEQFF.

In its sample, this clonotype was seen a few times. The chain joins TRBV12-3 or TRBV12-4 to TRBJ2-1; 9 bases fit TRBD2. J gave up 10 bases and V 6 bases, and 13 bases lay outside the gene matches. This CDR3 has 15 amino acids. This chain's CDR3 is CASSSTSGSRGEQFF. CDR3 bases: TGTGCCAGCAGCTCTACTAGCGGGTCCCGGGGGGAGCAGTTCTTC.

As concerns this clonotype: A much larger clone lies one base from this, so it may be a read error. The chain is built from TRBV7-2 and TRBJ2-3; D is undetermined. Per the germline V gene, CDR1 is SGHTA and CDR2 is FQGNSA. This CDR3 has 13 amino acids. Trimming took 8 bases from V and 4 from J, leaving 13 bases between them. Here the CDR3 DNA reads TGTGCCAGCGGCCCTTTAGTGCCAGATACGCAGTATTTT. Translated, it gives CASGPLVPDTQYF.

The chain employs TRBV5-1 and TRBJ2-5; TRBD1 matches at 7 bases. TRBJ2-7 explains the end of the DNA better; the J call may be wrong. From germline, CDR1 is SGHRS and CDR2 YFSETQ. This CDR3 contains 13 residues. The chain's CDR3 is CASNTGQAYEQYF. The CDR3 bases are TGCGCCAGCAATACCGGACAGGCCTACGAGCAGTACTTC.

This clonotype was counted a single time. V usage is TRBV7-9 and J usage is TRBJ1-2; TRBD1 is a possible D gene (6 bases). This CDR3 region has 13 residues. The germline V and J ends were trimmed by 5 bases and 7 bases, with 14 bases remaining between them. Per the germline V gene, CDR1 is SEHNR and CDR2 is FQNEAQ (reference sequence). For the CDR3, the DNA is TGTGCCAGCAGCCCAACAGGGCTTCTTGGCTACACCTTC. As protein: CASSPTGLLGYTF.

As to this clonotype: This sequence may be a read error, since a much larger clone differs from it by one base. The chain combines TRBV4-1 with TRBJ2-5; 7 positions agree with TRBD2. From germline, CDR1 is MGHRA and CDR2 YSYEKL. The trim removed 4 bases at V and 11 bases at J, leaving 19 bases unmatched. The CDR3 runs 16 residues. CDR3 DNA sequence: TGCGCCAGCAGCCTGCTCCAGGGTCGGGGGGTTTATGAGCAGTACTTC. This encodes CASSLLQGRGVYEQYF.

The sample holds a few counts of this clonotype. This rearrangement joins TRBV7-3 to TRBJ2-3; 8 bases agree with TRBD2. V lost 5 bases and J lost 5; bases outside the gene matches: 9. Germline V gene sequence: CDR1 SGHTA, CDR2 FQGTGA. CDR3 length: 15 amino acids. CDR3 bases: TGTGCCAGCAGCCTACTCGGGGGGGTCGGAGATACGCAGTATTTT. It codes for CASSLLGGVGDTQYF. Full variable domain (outside the CDR3, taken from reference TRBV7-3 and TRBJ2-3): GAGVSQTPSNKVTEKGKYVELRCDPISGHTALYWYRQSLGQGPEFLIYFQGTGAADDSGLPNDRFFAVRPEGSVSTLKIQRTERGDSAVYLCASSLLGGVGDTQYFGPGTRLTVL.

As concerns this clonotype: Possible read error: a much larger clone is one base away. In this CDR3 the conserved last residue, phenylalanine or tryptophan, is missing, so a read error is likely. The chain has TRBV29-1 and TRBJ2-1; D is perhaps TRBD1 (5 bases). The CDR3 contains 13 residues. The V end lost 8 bases, the J end lost 3 bases, and 14 bases lay between the germline ends. Germline V lookup: CDR1 SQVTM, CDR2 ANQGSEA. The CDR3 sequence is CSSRVVRYNEQFV. The CDR3 DNA sequence: TGCAGCTCCAGGGTAGTACGCTACAATGAGCAGTTCGTC.

This clonotype was counted only a few times. This rearrangement joins TRBV4-1 to TRBJ2-3; TRBD2 matches at 8 bases. Germline loops: CDR1 MGHRA, CDR2 YSYEKL. With V trimmed by 0 bases and J by 5 bases, 7 bases remained unmatched. There are 16 residues in the CDR3. CDR3 nucleotides: TGCGCCAGCAGCCAAGATTGGCGGGGGGCGAGAGATACGCAGTATTTT. Protein product: CASSQDWRGARDTQYF.